One sample yielded the 24 T cell receptor beta chains listed below, sequenced in a study of identical twins. One entry per CDR3 protein results from TCRdb running MiXCR on the 5' RACE reads. This sample has about 240,000 distinct CDR3 sequences, with under 12% found just once. What was sequenced was memory T cells sorted from blood. These receptors all stem from a middle-aged man in good health.

At least ten counts were recorded for this clonotype. V gene TRBV20-1 combines with J gene TRBJ2-5; 14 positions agree with TRBD2. The V gene's germline CDR1 is DFQATT and CDR2 SNEGSKA (reference sequence). After removal of 2 bases from V and 5 bases from J, the junction contained 7 bases not matched to a gene. The CDR3 consists of 16 residues. In DNA form, the CDR3 reads TGCAGTGCTAGAAGACTAGCGGGGGGGACCCGGGAGACCCAGTACTTC. It encodes CSARRLAGGTRETQYF.

This clonotype was detected ten times or more. The chain is built from TRBV5-1 and TRBJ2-3; D not resolved. The V gene's germline CDR1 is SGHRS and CDR2 YFSETQ. The CDR3 length is 14 residues. V shed 4 bases and J shed 6 bases, with 15 bases lying between them. The CDR3 here is CASSPPPVSDTQYF. In DNA, the CDR3 is TGCGCCAGCAGCCCGCCGCCAGTTTCGGATACGCAGTATTTT. The complete variable domain, with remaining parts taken from reference TRBV5-1 and TRBJ2-3, reads KAGVTQTPRYLIKTRGQQVTLSCSPISGHRSVSWYQQTPGQGLQFLFEYFSETQRNKGNFPGRFSGRQFSNSRSEMNVSTLELGDSALYLCASSPPPVSDTQYFGPGTRLTVL.

This clonotype appeared many times. The chain recombines TRBV5-1 with TRBJ2-4; weak D call: TRBD1 (5 bases). The CDR3 is 15 amino acids. CDR1 SGHRS and CDR2 YFSETQ come from the germline V gene. V was pared by 5 bases and J by 5 bases, with 17 bases between. The CDR3 coding sequence is TGCGCCAGCAGGATGACAGCCTCAAGGGAAAACATTCAGTACTTC. Protein sequence: CASRMTASRENIQYF. Full variable domain (remainder filled in from reference TRBV5-1 and TRBJ2-4): KAGVTQTPRYLIKTRGQQVTLSCSPISGHRSVSWYQQTPGQGLQFLFEYFSETQRNKGNFPGRFSGRQFSNSRSEMNVSTLELGDSALYLCASRMTASRENIQYFGAGTRLSVL.

The chain couples TRBV28 to TRBJ2-3; 9 positions match TRBD1. V lost 5 bases, J lost 2 bases, and 8 bases stayed unmatched. The CDR3 has 16 residues. CDR1 is MDHEN and CDR2 is SYDVKM in the germline V gene. CDR3 region: CASSATGTGPTDTQYF. The DNA of the CDR3 is TGTGCCAGCAGTGCGACCGGGACAGGGCCCACAGATACGCAGTATTTT.

V and J are TRBV4-1 and TRBJ2-3, with D possibly being TRBD1 (6 bases). The CDR3 spans 14 residues. In germline, CDR1 is MGHRA, CDR2 YSYEKL. Trimming took off 2 bases at V and 7 bases at J, with 13 bases between the two ends. The CDR3 coding sequence is TGCGCCAGCAGCCAACAGGACAGCGTTAATACGCAGTATTTT. Its protein is CASSQQDSVNTQYF.

This clonotype was seen ten or more times. The V call is TRBV11-2, the J call TRBJ1-6; D is ambiguous. Trimming cost V 5 bases and J 0 bases, with 20 bases left between them. The CDR3 consists of 19 residues. The V gene's germline CDR1 is SGHAT and CDR2 FQNNGV. CDR3 region: CASSPRGWGSSSYNSPLHF. The CDR3 DNA sequence: TGTGCCAGCAGCCCCCGTGGGTGGGGTTCGAGCTCCTATAATTCACCCCTCCACTTT.

This clonotype was observed a handful of times. This chain joins TRBV5-1 and TRBJ2-3; 7 nucleotides line up with TRBD2. The CDR3 contains 15 residues. The germline V gene encodes CDR1 SGHRS and CDR2 YFSETQ. After removal of 6 bases from V and 2 bases from J, the junction contained 9 bases not matched to a gene. CDR3 protein: CASTLSGYDTDTQYF. DNA for the CDR3: TGCGCCAGCACCCTTAGCGGGTATGACACAGATACGCAGTATTTT.

At least ten counts were recorded for this clonotype. V gene TRBV12-3 or TRBV12-4 combines with J gene TRBJ1-5; the D gene is possibly TRBD1 (5 bases). The CDR3 runs to 16 residues. Trimming removed 5 bases from V and 5 bases from J, with 19 bases in between. This chain's CDR3 is CASSPRLGARYQPQHF. The DNA for the CDR3 is TGTGCCAGCAGTCCCAGACTAGGGGCAAGATATCAGCCCCAGCATTTT.

This clonotype appeared many times. This chain connects TRBV9 to TRBJ2-7; 7 nucleotides agree with TRBD2. In germline, CDR1 is SGDLS, CDR2 YYNGEE. The V and J ends lost 2 bases and 2 bases, in that order; junction bases with no gene match: 4. CDR3 size: 14 residues. CDR3 nucleotides: TGTGCCAGCAGCGTCGGAGCGGGAACCTACGAGCAGTACTTC. Its protein is CASSVGAGTYEQYF.

The rearrangement uses TRBV20-1 and TRBJ2-7; 8 bases fit TRBD2. The V and J ends lost 2 bases and 3 bases, in that order; junction bases with no gene match: 3. The CDR3 covers 13 residues. Germline values: CDR1 DFQATT, CDR2 SNEGSKA (reference sequence). Here the CDR3 reads CSARPGLDYEQYF. The CDR3 bases are TGCAGTGCTAGACCGGGACTAGACTACGAGCAGTACTTC.

This chain links TRBV29-1 with TRBJ1-2; the match to TRBD1 covers 10 bases. Trimming at V came to 2 bases and at J to 5 bases, leaving 5 bases not matched to a gene. This CDR3 comprises 14 residues. CDR1 is SQVTM, CDR2 ANQGSEA, per germline. CDR3 DNA: TGCAGCGTTGAAATAGGGACAGGGGATTATGGCTACACCTTC. It specifies CSVEIGTGDYGYTF.

This clonotype came up a few times. The chain is built from TRBV12-3 or TRBV12-4 and TRBJ1-5; D uncertain. Trimming removed 2 bases at V and 4 bases at J, with 9 bases between. The CDR3 is 14 amino acids. CDR3 protein: CASSLYGENQPQHF. CDR3 nucleotide sequence: TGTGCCAGCAGTTTATACGGAGAGAATCAGCCCCAGCATTTT.

The chain carries TRBV3-1 and TRBJ1-1; the D is unclear. The V end lost 3 bases, the J end lost 3 bases, and 8 bases lay between the germline ends. Per the germline V gene, CDR1 is LGHDT and CDR2 is YNNKEL (reference sequence). The CDR3 has 13 amino acids. The CDR3 DNA is TGTGCCAGCAGCCAGACTGGGGACACTGAAGCTTTCTTT. It translates to CASSQTGDTEAFF.

This clonotype appeared many times. The V and J genes are TRBV15 and TRBJ2-2; tentative D call: TRBD1 (6 bases). This CDR3 region has 15 residues. Trimming shortened V by 0 bases and J by 6 bases, and 11 bases separated the two germline ends. From germline, CDR1 is LNHNV and CDR2 YYDKDF (reference sequence). The CDR3 region is CATSRDRGLAGELFF. The DNA for the CDR3 is TGTGCCACCAGCAGAGATAGGGGGTTGGCCGGGGAGCTGTTTTTT.

This clonotype showed up just a few times. V is TRBV11-2 and J is TRBJ2-1; 15 bases line up with TRBD2. Germline-derived CDR1 and CDR2 are SGHAT and FQNNGV. V lost 4 bases and J lost 7; bases outside the gene matches: 11. The CDR3 covers 18 residues. CDR3 DNA sequence: TGTGCCAGCAGCTGGGCCCCGGGACTAGCGGGAGGCCGAAATGAGCAGTTCTTC. This encodes CASSWAPGLAGGRNEQFF.

The chain recombines TRBV7-3 with TRBJ2-2, with D perhaps given as TRBD1 or TRBD2 (5 bases each). V lost 2 bases, J lost 6 bases, and 13 bases lay in between. Germline-derived CDR1 and CDR2 are SGHTA and FQGTGA. CDR3 length: 15 residues. CDR3 sequence: CASSLGGIGAGELFF. The DNA for the CDR3 is TGTGCCAGCAGCTTAGGGGGTATAGGAGCCGGGGAGCTGTTTTTT.

This clonotype was seen repeatedly, ten times or more. The CDR3 DNA follows: TGTGCCAGCAGCTTACTCCTGGGACAGGGCAGGTCTGGAAACACCATATATTTT. Protein product: CASSLLLGQGRSGNTIYF. The V and J genes are TRBV11-1 and TRBJ1-3; the match to TRBD1 covers 9 bases. Per the germline V gene, CDR1 is SGHAT and CDR2 is FQDESV (reference sequence). With V trimmed by 2 bases and J by 1 base, 9 bases remained unmatched. The length of the CDR3 is 18 residues.

V usage is TRBV4-3 and J usage is TRBJ1-4, with 9 bases aligning to TRBD1. The CDR3 has 15 residues. Trimming at V came to 3 bases and at J to 5 bases, leaving 4 bases not matched to a gene. CDR1 and CDR2 from the germline V gene are LGHNA and YSLEER. As DNA, the CDR3 is TGCGCCAGCAGCCAGCCGGGACAGGGAAATGAAAAACTGTTTTTT. It encodes CASSQPGQGNEKLFF.

This clonotype showed up many times. The chain recombines TRBV5-1 with TRBJ2-2; D possibly corresponds to TRBD2 (6 bases). Germline V gene data show CDR1 as SGHRS and CDR2 as YFSETQ. CDR3 length equals 16 residues. Trimming removed 4 bases from V and 5 bases from J, with 18 bases in between. CDR3 in DNA: TGCGCCAGCAGCGCGGGGACGGCGTACCAGACCGGGGAGCTGTTTTTT. Protein product: CASSAGTAYQTGELFF.

There are many counts of this clonotype. The chain recombines TRBV20-1 with TRBJ2-3; 8 positions match TRBD2. CDR1 and CDR2 (germline): DFQATT, SNEGSKA (reference sequence). The length of the CDR3 is 17 residues. V shed 3 bases, J shed 2 bases, and the junction held 13 bases outside the gene matches. The CDR3 DNA sequence: TGCAGTGCTAGTGAGGCGACACTAGCGGATTACACAGATACGCAGTATTTT. Its protein product is CSASEATLADYTDTQYF.

This clonotype was picked up a small number of times. The chain has TRBV6-5 and TRBJ1-4; tentative D call: TRBD1 (5 bases). Germline V gene lookup returns CDR1 MNHEY and CDR2 SVGAGI. CDR3 length: 14 residues. Trimming took 4 bases from V and 4 from J, leaving 10 bases between them. For the CDR3, the DNA is TGTGCCAGCAGTTCAGGGTGGAATAATGAAAAACTGTTTTTT. Translated: CASSSGWNNEKLFF.

This clonotype came up many times. The V gene is TRBV15, the J gene TRBJ2-5, with 8 bases aligning to TRBD1. V was pared by 11 bases and J by 5 bases, with 13 bases of the junction left unmatched. This CDR3 region has 14 residues. Germline values: CDR1 LNHNV, CDR2 YYDKDF (reference sequence). CDR3 DNA sequence: TGTGCCTCTACAACCCACAGGGGGGATGAGACCCAGTACTTC. Protein: CASTTHRGDETQYF.

This clonotype came up many times. The chain links TRBV7-8 to TRBJ2-2; TRBD2 agrees at 9 bases. CDR3 length: 18 amino acids. V gave up 0 bases and J gave up 8 bases; unmatched junction bases: 13. Germline CDR1 reads SGHVS; CDR2 reads FQNEAQ. The chain's CDR3 is CASSLADWGLASKGELFF. In DNA, the CDR3 is TGTGCCAGCAGCTTAGCGGACTGGGGACTAGCCTCTAAGGGGGAGCTGTTTTTT.

V and J are TRBV5-5 and TRBJ2-7; 8 nucleotides line up with TRBD1. Germline V gene sequence: CDR1 SGHKS, CDR2 YYEKEE (reference sequence). There are 14 residues in the CDR3. After removal of 4 bases from V and 6 bases from J, the junction contained 9 bases not matched to a gene. CDR3: CASSVRRGPSEQYF. In DNA form, the CDR3 reads TGTGCCAGCAGCGTACGCAGGGGGCCATCCGAGCAGTACTTC.